This entry lists 20 T cell receptor beta chains sequenced from one sample in a study of blood T cell repertoires in COVID-19. Profiled with immunoSEQ multiplex PCR; TCRdb holds only in-frame clones, not every one. The table has a few hundred thousand clones, approximately 85% seen once. Sequencing input: peripheral blood. These receptors all stem from a woman between 70 and 85 years old with COVID-19, enrolled during active disease.

For this clone: Other DNA sequences in this sample translate to the same CDR3. This rearrangement joins TRBV5-1 to TRBJ1-1, with 8 positions matching TRBD1. The CDR3 length is 13 residues. V shed 0 bases and J 7 bases; nucleotides not matched to a gene: 2. Germline values: CDR1 SGHRS, CDR2 YFSETQ. The CDR3 region is CASSLAGQGEAFF. In DNA, the CDR3 is TGCGCCAGCAGCTTGGCCGGACAGGGTGAAGCTTTCTTT.

The chain is built from TRBV7-3 and TRBJ2-1; D possibly corresponds to TRBD2 (6 bases). Germline-derived CDR1 and CDR2 are SGHTA and FQGTGA. The CDR3 runs to 14 residues. Trimming cost V 5 bases and J 7 bases, with 15 bases left between them. The CDR3 sequence is CASSVTGTLNEQFF. The DNA for the CDR3 is TGTGCCAGCAGCGTTACCGGGACTCTAAATGAGCAGTTCTTC.

J is TRBJ1-4 and V is TRBV6-5, with D possibly matching TRBD1 (5 bases). Trimming left V 8 bases short and J 8 bases short, with 24 bases between. Germline CDR1 is MNHEY and CDR2 is SVGAGI. The CDR3 loop spans 16 amino acids. CDR3 sequence reads: CASRWGGRRGSEKLFF. The DNA of the CDR3 is TGTGCCAGCCGTTGGGGGGGACGGAGAGGGAGCGAAAAACTGTTTTTT.

This clone has more than one count but fewer than ten. The chain has TRBV7-2 and TRBJ1-5; D ambiguous. V dropped 1 base and J dropped 7 bases, with 11 bases sitting between them. This CDR3 spans 14 amino acids. The V gene's germline CDR1 is SGHTA and CDR2 FQGNSA. In nucleotides, the CDR3 is TGTGCCAGCAGCTTAGACAGTCCCTTCCAGCCCCAGCATTTT. This translates into CASSLDSPFQPQHF.

The gene calls are TRBV2 and TRBJ2-7, with 9 bases identical to TRBD1. CDR3 size: 13 residues. Per germline, CDR1 SNHLY and CDR2 FYNNEI. V lost 7 bases, J lost 5 bases, and 6 bases stayed unmatched. The CDR3 DNA reads TGTGCCAGCAAAGGACAGGGGAGGAACGAGCAGTACTTC. As protein: CASKGQGRNEQYF.

This clone was seen only a few times. The genes are TRBV7-2 and TRBJ2-1; 8 bases fit TRBD1. The CDR3 has 14 amino acids. Germline V gives CDR1 SGHTA, CDR2 FQGNSA. Germline trimming cut 7 bases from V and 2 bases from J; bases unmatched to any gene: 4. CDR3 sequence: CASTGDRTYNEQFF. The CDR3 DNA follows: TGTGCCAGCACTGGGGACAGGACCTACAATGAGCAGTTCTTC.

This chain links TRBV5-1 with TRBJ2-7, with TRBD1 identical over 7 bases. J lost 8 bases, V lost 5 bases, and 10 bases had no gene match. CDR3 length equals 13 residues. Germline CDR1 and CDR2: SGHRS and YFSETQ. The CDR3 region is CASSRDSPSQQYF. DNA of the CDR3: TGCGCCAGCAGTAGGGACAGCCCCTCTCAGCAGTACTTC.

The chain joins TRBV7-2 to TRBJ2-2; D might be TRBD1 (6 bases). Trimming took 3 bases from V and 1 from J, leaving 12 bases between them. The germline gives CDR1 SGHTA, CDR2 FQGNSA. The CDR3 is 16 amino acids. The CDR3 DNA reads TGTGCCAGCAGCTTGCAGGGGTCTCTGAACACCGGGGAGCTGTTTTTT. Its protein is CASSLQGSLNTGELFF.

V and J are TRBV6-2 or TRBV6-3 and TRBJ1-2; a weak D match, TRBD1 (5 bases). The germline V and J ends were trimmed by 0 bases and 7 bases, with 15 bases remaining between them. The germline CDR1 and CDR2 sequences are MNHEY and SVGEGT. The CDR3 is 15 amino acids. In DNA form, the CDR3 reads TGTGCCAGCAGTTACTCGAAAGCAGGGTACTCTGGCTACACCTTC. Translating it yields CASSYSKAGYSGYTF.

The chain uses TRBV4-3 and TRBJ2-7; 11 nucleotides align to TRBD2. CDR1 is LGHNA, CDR2 YSLEER, per germline. Trimming removed 2 bases from V and 3 bases from J; junction bases left unmatched: 3. The CDR3 consists of 15 residues. CDR3 loop: CASSQSGTSGYEQYF. The DNA for the CDR3 is TGCGCCAGCAGCCAATCCGGGACTAGCGGCTACGAGCAGTACTTC.

The V gene is TRBV29-1, the J gene TRBJ2-7; 8 nucleotides agree with TRBD1. There are 14 residues in the CDR3. Germline V gives CDR1 SQVTM, CDR2 ANQGSEA. V dropped 4 bases and J dropped 4; count of bases not matched to a gene: 9. The DNA of the CDR3 is TGCAGCGTTGGGGGAGGACAGGGATTTTACGAGCAGTACTTC. Its protein product is CSVGGGQGFYEQYF.

This chain connects TRBV28 to TRBJ2-7; the match to TRBD2 covers 14 bases. CDR1 and CDR2 from the germline V gene are MDHEN and SYDVKM. This CDR3 region has 15 residues. Trimming took 7 bases from V and 2 from J; bases not matched to a gene: 4. CDR3 residues: CASNPTSGRAYEQYF. The CDR3 nucleotides read TGTGCCAGCAACCCGACTAGCGGGAGGGCCTACGAGCAGTACTTC.

This chain joins TRBV5-5 and TRBJ2-3; TRBD2 aligns across 9 bases. From germline, CDR1 is SGHKS and CDR2 YYEKEE (reference sequence). The CDR3 spans 14 residues. The J segment lost 8 bases and the V segment lost 2 bases, leaving 6 bases of the junction unmatched. CDR3 in amino acids: CASSLVAGAGTQYF. The CDR3 region has the DNA TGTGCCAGCAGCTTAGTAGCGGGAGCCGGTACGCAGTATTTT. Full variable domain (missing parts from reference TRBV5-5 and TRBJ2-3): DAGVTQSPTHLIKTRGQQVTLRCSPISGHKSVSWYQQVLGQGPQFIFQYYEKEERGRGNFPDRFSARQFPNYSSELNVNALLLGDSALYLCASSLVAGAGTQYFGPGTRLTVL.

This clone was picked up one time. V gene TRBV9 combines with J gene TRBJ1-5; no firm D call. Trimming shortened V by 0 bases and J by 6 bases, and 10 bases separated the two germline ends. The CDR3 is 14 amino acids. From germline, CDR1 is SGDLS and CDR2 YYNGEE. DNA of the CDR3: TGTGCCAGCAGCGTAGGAGATCGAGGTCAGCCCCAGCATTTT. Translated, it gives CASSVGDRGQPQHF. Combining the CDR3 with reference TRBV9 and TRBJ1-5 gives the whole variable domain DSGVTQTPKHLITATGQRVTLRCSPRSGDLSVYWYQQSLDQGLQFLIQYYNGEERAKGNILERFSAQQFPDLHSELNLSSLELGDSALYFCASSVGDRGQPQHFGDGTRLSIL.

The rearrangement links TRBV6-5 to TRBJ1-1; D unclear. The germline V gene has CDR1 MNHEY and CDR2 SVGAGI. This CDR3 has 16 amino acids. V gave up 0 bases and J gave up 0 bases, with 11 bases separating them. CDR3 loop: CASSYSSAVMNTEAFF. The CDR3 nucleotides are TGTGCCAGCAGTTACTCGAGTGCGGTAATGAACACTGAAGCTTTCTTT.

The chain recombines TRBV5-4 with TRBJ1-4; 7 bases are a match to TRBD1. Germline V gives CDR1 SGHNT, CDR2 YYREEE (reference sequence). This CDR3 contains 14 residues. The V and J ends lost 2 bases and 5 bases, in that order; junction bases with no gene match: 3. The CDR3 nucleotides read TGTGCCAGCAGCTTTCAGACAGGGAATGAAAAACTGTTTTTT. This encodes CASSFQTGNEKLFF.

This sequence joins TRBV2 and TRBJ1-2, with TRBD1 identical over 10 bases. V lost 4 bases and J lost 7; bases outside the gene matches: 12. The CDR3 runs 16 residues. Germline V gene lookup returns CDR1 SNHLY and CDR2 FYNNEI. Here the CDR3 reads CASSAGTGVVSGGYTF. DNA of the CDR3: TGTGCCAGCAGTGCCGGGACAGGGGTTGTCTCGGGTGGCTACACCTTC.

V usage is TRBV5-3 and J usage is TRBJ1-5, with TRBD1 matching 7 bases. TRBV5-3 has ORF status, its function being uncertain. With 0 bases clipped from V and 1 base from J, the junction kept 7 bases outside the gene matches. This CDR3 has 17 residues. CDR3: CARSLAPTGVSNQPQHF. CDR3 DNA: TGTGCCAGAAGCTTGGCCCCAACAGGGGTGAGCAATCAGCCCCAGCATTTT.

The chain links TRBV28 to TRBJ2-1; 7 bases agree with TRBD1. The CDR3 extends over 15 amino acids. V was pared by 1 base and J by 4 bases, with 4 bases of the junction left unmatched. Germline CDR1 and CDR2: MDHEN and SYDVKM. The CDR3, as DNA: TGTGCCAGCAGTTTATCCCCGGGACAGTACAATGAGCAGTTCTTC. Amino acids: CASSLSPGQYNEQFF.

This clone was found once. V is TRBV18 and J is TRBJ2-5; 9 bases map to TRBD1. This CDR3 is built from 17 residues. V shed 0 bases and J 5 bases; nucleotides not matched to a gene: 10. Germline CDR1 and CDR2: KGHSH and LQKENI. The CDR3 protein is CASSPPSPDRGGETQYF. Here the CDR3 DNA reads TGTGCCAGCTCACCACCCTCACCGGACAGGGGAGGCGAGACCCAGTACTTC. The full variable domain, rest sourced from reference TRBV18 and TRBJ2-5, is NAGVMQNPRHLVRRRGQEARLRCSPMKGHSHVYWYRQLPEEGLKFMVYLQKENIIDESGMPKERFSAEFPKEGPSILRIQQVVRGDSAAYFCASSPPSPDRGGETQYFGPGTRLLVL.